This T cell receptor (beta chain) was retrieved from a study of vaccination and CD4 T cells after COVID-19. Details on this clonotype: Its specificity is not known.

The Oncomine TCR Beta short-read assay sequenced DNA from cultured CD4+ T cells. TCRdb re-analysed the PCR reads in MiXCR, keeping a single row per CDR3 protein. The sample carries under 30,000 distinct CDR3 sequences, about 67% recorded once. The treatment: approximately 9-day PBMC culture with coronavirus spike peptide pools or control peptides (ViraFEST assay). Negative selection yielded CD4+ T cells from day-10 cultures. Germline V lookup: CDR1 MNHNS, CDR2 SASEGT. Between the trimmed V and J ends, which lost 1 base and 7 bases, there was a span of 7 bases. The CDR3 runs to 12 residues. This receptor was taken from a human donor who received a COVID-19 vaccine. The chain joins TRBV6-1 to TRBJ1-1; maybe TRBD1 (6 bases). Material: CD4+ T cells from blood, cultured in vitro, obtained after SARS-CoV-2 vaccination. For the CDR3, the DNA is TGTGCCAGCAGTGAAGGGGGGCGTGAAGCTTTCTTT. As protein: CASSEGGREAFF.